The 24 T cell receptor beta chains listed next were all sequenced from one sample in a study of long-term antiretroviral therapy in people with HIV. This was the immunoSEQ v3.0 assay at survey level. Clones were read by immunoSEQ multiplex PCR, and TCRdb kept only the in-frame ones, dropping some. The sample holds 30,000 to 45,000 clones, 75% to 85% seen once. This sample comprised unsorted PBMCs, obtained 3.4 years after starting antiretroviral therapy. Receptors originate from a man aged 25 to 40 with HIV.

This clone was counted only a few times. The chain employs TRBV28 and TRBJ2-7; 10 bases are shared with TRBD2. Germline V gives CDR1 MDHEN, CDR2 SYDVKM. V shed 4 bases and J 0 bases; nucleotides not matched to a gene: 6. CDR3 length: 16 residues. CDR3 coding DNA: TGTGCCAGCAGTTCAAACCCTAGCGGGGGCTCCTACGAGCAGTACTTC. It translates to CASSSNPSGGSYEQYF.

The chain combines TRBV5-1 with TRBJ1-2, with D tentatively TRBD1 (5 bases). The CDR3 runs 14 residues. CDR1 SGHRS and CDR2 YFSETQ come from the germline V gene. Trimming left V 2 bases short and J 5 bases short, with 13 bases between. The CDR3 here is CASSFPGQPYGYTF. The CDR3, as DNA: TGCGCCAGCAGCTTCCCAGGGCAGCCTTATGGCTACACCTTC. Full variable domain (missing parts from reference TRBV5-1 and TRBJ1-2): KAGVTQTPRYLIKTRGQQVTLSCSPISGHRSVSWYQQTPGQGLQFLFEYFSETQRNKGNFPGRFSGRQFSNSRSEMNVSTLELGDSALYLCASSFPGQPYGYTFGSGTRLTVV.

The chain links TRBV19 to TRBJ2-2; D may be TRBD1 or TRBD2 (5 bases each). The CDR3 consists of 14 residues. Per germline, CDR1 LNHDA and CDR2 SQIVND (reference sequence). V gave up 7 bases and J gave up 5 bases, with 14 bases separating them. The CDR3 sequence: CASTLGTVTGELFF. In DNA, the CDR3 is TGTGCCAGTACCCTCGGGACGGTGACCGGGGAGCTGTTTTTT.

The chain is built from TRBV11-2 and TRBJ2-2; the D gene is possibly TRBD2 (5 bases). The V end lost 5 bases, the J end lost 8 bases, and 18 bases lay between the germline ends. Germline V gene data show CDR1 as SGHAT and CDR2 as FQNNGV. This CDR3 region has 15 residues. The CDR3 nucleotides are TGTGCCAGCAGCGTTCCGGACTCCAAATTTGGGGAGCTGTTTTTT. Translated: CASSVPDSKFGELFF.

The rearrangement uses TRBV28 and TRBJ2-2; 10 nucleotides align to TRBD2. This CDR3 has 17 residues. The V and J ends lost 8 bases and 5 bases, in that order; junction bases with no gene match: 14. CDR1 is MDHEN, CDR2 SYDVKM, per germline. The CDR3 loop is CASRYRGASGRTGELFF. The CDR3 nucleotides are TGTGCCAGCCGATATAGAGGGGCTAGCGGGAGAACCGGGGAGCTGTTTTTT.

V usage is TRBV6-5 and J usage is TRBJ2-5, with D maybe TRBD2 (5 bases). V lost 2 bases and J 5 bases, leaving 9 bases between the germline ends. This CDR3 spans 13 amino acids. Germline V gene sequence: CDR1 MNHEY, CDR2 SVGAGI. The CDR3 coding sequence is TGTGCCAGCAGTTACGACGGGATGGAGACCCAGTACTTC. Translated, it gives CASSYDGMETQYF.

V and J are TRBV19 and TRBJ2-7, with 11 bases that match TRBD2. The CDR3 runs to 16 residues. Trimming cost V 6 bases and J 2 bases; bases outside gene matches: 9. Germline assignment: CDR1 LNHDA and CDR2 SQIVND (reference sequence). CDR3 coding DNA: TGTGCCAGTAGCGGGACTAGCGGCTTATTTCCCTACGAGCAGTACTTC. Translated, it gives CASSGTSGLFPYEQYF.

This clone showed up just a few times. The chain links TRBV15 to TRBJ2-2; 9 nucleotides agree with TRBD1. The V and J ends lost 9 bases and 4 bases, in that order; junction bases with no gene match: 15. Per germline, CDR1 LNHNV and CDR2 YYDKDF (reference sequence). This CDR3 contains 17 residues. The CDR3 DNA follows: TGTGCCACAAGGATCGGGACAGGGTTGTTCGGCACCGGGGAGCTGTTTTTT. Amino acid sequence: CATRIGTGLFGTGELFF.

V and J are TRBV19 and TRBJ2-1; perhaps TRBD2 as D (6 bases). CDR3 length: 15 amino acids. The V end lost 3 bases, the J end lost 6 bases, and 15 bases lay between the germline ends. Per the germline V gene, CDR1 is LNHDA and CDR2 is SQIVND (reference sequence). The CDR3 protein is CASSILASTSNEQFF. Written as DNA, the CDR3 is TGTGCCAGTAGTATCCTAGCGTCCACCTCCAATGAGCAGTTCTTC.

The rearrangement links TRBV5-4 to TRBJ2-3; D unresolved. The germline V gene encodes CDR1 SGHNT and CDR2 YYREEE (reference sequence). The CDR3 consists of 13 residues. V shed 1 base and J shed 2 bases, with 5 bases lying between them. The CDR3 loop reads CASSLTDTDTQYF. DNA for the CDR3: TGTGCCAGCAGCTTGACAGACACAGATACGCAGTATTTT.

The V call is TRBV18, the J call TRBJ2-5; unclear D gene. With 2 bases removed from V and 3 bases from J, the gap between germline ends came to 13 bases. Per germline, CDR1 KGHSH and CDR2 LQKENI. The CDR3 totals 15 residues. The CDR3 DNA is TGTGCCAGCTCACCAACTCTTGGCATAAAAGAGACCCAGTACTTC. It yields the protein CASSPTLGIKETQYF.

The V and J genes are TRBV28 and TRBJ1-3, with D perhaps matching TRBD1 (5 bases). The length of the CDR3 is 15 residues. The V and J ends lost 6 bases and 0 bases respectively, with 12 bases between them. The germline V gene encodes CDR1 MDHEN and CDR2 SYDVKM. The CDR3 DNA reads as TGTGCCAGCAGACGGGGCTTAAGCTCTGGAAACACCATATATTTT. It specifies CASRRGLSSGNTIYF. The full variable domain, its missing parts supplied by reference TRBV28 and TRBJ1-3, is DVKVTQSSRYLVKRTGEKVFLECVQDMDHENMFWYRQDPGLGLRLIYFSYDVKMKEKGDIPEGYSVSREKKERFSLILESASTNQTSMYLCASRRGLSSGNTIYFGEGSWLTVV.

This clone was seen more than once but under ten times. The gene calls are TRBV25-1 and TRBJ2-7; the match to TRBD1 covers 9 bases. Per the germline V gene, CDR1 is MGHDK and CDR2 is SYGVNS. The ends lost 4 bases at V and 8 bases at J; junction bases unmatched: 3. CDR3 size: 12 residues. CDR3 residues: CASSGGQGKQYF. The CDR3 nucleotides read TGTGCCAGCAGTGGTGGACAGGGGAAGCAGTACTTC.

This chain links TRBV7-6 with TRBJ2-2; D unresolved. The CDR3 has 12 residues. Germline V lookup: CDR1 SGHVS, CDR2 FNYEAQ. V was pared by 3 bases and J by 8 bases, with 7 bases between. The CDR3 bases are TGTGCCAGCAGCTTGGGCAGGGGGGAGCTGTTTTTT. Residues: CASSLGRGELFF.

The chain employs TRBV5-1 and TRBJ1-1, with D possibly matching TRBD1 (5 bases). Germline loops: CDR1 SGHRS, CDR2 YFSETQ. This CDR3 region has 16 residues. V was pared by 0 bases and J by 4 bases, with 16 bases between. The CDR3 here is CASSLEKGRMATEAFF. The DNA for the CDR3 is TGCGCCAGCAGCTTGGAAAAGGGGAGGATGGCCACTGAAGCTTTCTTT.

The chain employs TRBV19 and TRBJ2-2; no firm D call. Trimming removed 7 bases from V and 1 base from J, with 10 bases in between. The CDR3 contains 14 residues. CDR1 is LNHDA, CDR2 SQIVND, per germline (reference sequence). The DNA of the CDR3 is TGTGCCAGTAAGGTCGTCGGGAACACCGGGGAGCTGTTTTTT. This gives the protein CASKVVGNTGELFF.

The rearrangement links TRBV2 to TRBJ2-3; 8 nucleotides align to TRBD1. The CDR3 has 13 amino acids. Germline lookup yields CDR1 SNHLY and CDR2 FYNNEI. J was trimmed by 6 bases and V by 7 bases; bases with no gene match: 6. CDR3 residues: CASILDRADTQYF. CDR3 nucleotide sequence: TGTGCCAGCATCTTGGACAGGGCGGATACGCAGTATTTT.

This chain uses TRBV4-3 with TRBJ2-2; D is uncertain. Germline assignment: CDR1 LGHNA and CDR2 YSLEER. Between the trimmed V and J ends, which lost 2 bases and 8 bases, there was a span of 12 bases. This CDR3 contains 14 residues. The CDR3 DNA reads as TGCGCCAGCAGCCAAAGGGTCCCGACGGGGGAGCTGTTTTTT. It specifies CASSQRVPTGELFF.

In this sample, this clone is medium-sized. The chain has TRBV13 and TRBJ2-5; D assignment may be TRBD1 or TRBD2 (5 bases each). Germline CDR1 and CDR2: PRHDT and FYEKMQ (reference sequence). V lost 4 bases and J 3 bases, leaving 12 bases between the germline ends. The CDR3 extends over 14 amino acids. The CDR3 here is CASSWGTQKETQYF. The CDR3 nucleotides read TGTGCCAGCAGCTGGGGGACCCAGAAAGAGACCCAGTACTTC.

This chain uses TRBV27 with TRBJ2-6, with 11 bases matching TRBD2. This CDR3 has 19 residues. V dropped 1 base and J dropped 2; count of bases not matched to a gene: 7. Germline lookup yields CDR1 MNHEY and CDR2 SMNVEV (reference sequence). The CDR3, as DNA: TGTGCCAGCAGTTTATGGAGTAGCGGGAGGGCCGCTGGGGCCAACGTCCTGACTTTC. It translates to CASSLWSSGRAAGANVLTF.

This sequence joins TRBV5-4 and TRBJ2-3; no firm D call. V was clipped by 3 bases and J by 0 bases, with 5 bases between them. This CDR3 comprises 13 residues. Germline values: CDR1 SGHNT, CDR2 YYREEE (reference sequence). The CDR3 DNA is TGTGCCAGCAGCTCTACCAGCACAGATACGCAGTATTTT. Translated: CASSSTSTDTQYF.

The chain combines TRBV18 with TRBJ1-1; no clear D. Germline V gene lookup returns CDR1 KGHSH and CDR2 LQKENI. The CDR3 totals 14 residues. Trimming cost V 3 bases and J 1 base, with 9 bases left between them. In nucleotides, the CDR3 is TGTGCCAGCTCACCTGAGACAACGAACACTGAAGCTTTCTTT. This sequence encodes CASSPETTNTEAFF.

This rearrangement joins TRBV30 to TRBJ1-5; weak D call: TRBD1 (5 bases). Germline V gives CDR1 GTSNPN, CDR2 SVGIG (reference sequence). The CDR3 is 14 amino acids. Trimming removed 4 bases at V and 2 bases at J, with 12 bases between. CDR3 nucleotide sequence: TGTGCCTGGAATTCTATGGGGGGCAATCAGCCCCAGCATTTT. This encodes CAWNSMGGNQPQHF.

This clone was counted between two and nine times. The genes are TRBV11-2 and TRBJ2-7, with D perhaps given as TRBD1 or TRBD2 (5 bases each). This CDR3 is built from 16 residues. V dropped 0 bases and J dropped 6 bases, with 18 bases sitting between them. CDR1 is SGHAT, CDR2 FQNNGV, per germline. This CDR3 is CASSLDNGTPRREQYF. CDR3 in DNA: TGTGCCAGCAGCTTAGATAACGGGACCCCAAGGCGCGAGCAGTACTTC.